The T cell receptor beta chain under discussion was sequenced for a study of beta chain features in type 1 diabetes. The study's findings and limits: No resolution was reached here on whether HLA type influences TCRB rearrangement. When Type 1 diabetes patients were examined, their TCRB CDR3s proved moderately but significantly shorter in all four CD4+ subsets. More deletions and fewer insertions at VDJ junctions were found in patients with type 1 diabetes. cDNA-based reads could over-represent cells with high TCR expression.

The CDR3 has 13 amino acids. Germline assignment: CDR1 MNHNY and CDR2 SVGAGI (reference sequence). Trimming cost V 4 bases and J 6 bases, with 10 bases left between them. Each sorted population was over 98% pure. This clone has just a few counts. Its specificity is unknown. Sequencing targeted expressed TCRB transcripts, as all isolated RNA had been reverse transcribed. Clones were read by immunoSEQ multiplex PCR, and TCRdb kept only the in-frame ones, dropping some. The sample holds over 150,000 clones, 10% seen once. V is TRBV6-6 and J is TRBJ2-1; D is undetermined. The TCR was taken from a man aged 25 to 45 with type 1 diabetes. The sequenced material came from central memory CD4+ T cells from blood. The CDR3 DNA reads TGTGCCAGCAGTTCTAGGATTGGCAATGAGCAGTTCTTC. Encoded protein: CASSSRIGNEQFF.